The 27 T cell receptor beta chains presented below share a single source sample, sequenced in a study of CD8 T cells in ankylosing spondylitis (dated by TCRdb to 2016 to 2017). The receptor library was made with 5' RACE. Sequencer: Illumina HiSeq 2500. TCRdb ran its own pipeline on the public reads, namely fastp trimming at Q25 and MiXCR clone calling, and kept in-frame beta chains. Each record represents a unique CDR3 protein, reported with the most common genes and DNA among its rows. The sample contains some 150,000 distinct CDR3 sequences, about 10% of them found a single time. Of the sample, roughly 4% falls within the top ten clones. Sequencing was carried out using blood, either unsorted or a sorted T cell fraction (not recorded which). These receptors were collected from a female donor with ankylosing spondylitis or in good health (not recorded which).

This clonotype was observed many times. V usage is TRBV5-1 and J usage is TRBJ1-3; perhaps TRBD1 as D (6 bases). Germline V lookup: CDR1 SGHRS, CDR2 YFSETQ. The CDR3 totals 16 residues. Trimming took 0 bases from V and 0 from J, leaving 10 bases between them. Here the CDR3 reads CASSLDGGPSGNTIYF. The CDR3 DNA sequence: TGCGCCAGCAGCTTGGACGGGGGGCCCTCTGGAAACACCATATATTTT.

CDR3 sequence: CAWSGTSGRSYTGELFF. The CDR3 nucleotides are TGTGCCTGGAGTGGGACTAGCGGACGGTCCTACACCGGGGAGCTGTTTTTT. The rearrangement links TRBV30 to TRBJ2-2; 10 bases align to TRBD2. Looked up from germline, CDR1 is GTSNPN and CDR2 is SVGIG (reference sequence). V gave up 1 base and J gave up 3 bases; unmatched junction bases: 8. The CDR3 is 17 amino acids.

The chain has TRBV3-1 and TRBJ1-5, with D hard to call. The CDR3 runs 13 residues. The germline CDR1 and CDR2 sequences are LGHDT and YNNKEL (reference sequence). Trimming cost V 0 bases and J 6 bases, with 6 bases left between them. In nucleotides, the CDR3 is TGTGCCAGCAGCCAAGACAGAGTTCAGCCCCAGCATTTT. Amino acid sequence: CASSQDRVQPQHF.

The CDR3 spells CATYRAENTGELFF. The CDR3 nucleotides read TGTGCCACCTACCGGGCAGAGAACACCGGGGAGCTGTTTTTT. The rearrangement uses TRBV2 and TRBJ2-2; D gene ambiguous. Germline loops: CDR1 SNHLY, CDR2 FYNNEI. The CDR3 sequence is 14 residues long. V was cut by 10 bases and J by 1 base, with 13 bases left in between.

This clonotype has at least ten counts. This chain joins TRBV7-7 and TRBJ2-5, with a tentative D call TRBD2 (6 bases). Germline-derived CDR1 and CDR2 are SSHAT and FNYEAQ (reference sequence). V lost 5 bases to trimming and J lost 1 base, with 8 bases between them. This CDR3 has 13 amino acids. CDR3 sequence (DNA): TGTGCCAGCAGCGTACTAGCCCAAGAGACCCAGTACTTC. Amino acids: CASSVLAQETQYF.

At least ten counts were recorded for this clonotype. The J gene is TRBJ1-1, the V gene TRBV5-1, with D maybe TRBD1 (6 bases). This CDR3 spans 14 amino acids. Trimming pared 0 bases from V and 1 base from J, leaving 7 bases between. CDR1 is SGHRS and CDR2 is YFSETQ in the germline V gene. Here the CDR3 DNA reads TGCGCCAGCAGCTTGGACAGGGAGAACACTGAAGCTTTCTTT. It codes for CASSLDRENTEAFF. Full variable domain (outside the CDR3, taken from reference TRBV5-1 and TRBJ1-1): KAGVTQTPRYLIKTRGQQVTLSCSPISGHRSVSWYQQTPGQGLQFLFEYFSETQRNKGNFPGRFSGRQFSNSRSEMNVSTLELGDSALYLCASSLDRENTEAFFGQGTRLTVV.

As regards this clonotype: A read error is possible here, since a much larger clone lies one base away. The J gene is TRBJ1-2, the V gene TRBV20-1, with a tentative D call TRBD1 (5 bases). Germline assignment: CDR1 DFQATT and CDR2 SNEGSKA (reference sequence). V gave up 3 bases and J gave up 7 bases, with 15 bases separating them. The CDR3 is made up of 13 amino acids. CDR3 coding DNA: TGCAGTGCTAGTTTGGAACGGGGCTGTGGCTACACCTTC. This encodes CSASLERGCGYTF.

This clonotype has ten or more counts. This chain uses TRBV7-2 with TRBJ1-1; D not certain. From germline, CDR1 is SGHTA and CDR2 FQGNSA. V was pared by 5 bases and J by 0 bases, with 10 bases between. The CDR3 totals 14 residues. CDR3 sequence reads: CASSNGFMNTEAFF. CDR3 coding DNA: TGTGCCAGCAGCAATGGTTTTATGAACACTGAAGCTTTCTTT.

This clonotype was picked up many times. The CDR3: CASSDRGGNGYQPQHF. The CDR3 DNA follows: TGTGCCAGCAGTGACCGGGGGGGGAACGGTTATCAGCCCCAGCATTTT. The rearrangement links TRBV12-3 or TRBV12-4 to TRBJ1-5; a weak D match, TRBD1 (5 bases). The V end lost 5 bases, the J end lost 5 bases, and 19 bases lay between the germline ends. This CDR3 region has 16 residues.

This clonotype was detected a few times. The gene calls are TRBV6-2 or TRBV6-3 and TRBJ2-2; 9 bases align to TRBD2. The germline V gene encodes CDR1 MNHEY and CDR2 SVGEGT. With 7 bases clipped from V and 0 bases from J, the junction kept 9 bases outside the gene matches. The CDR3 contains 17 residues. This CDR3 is CASNRGGADANTGELFF. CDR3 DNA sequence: TGTGCCAGCAACCGCGGGGGGGCAGATGCGAACACCGGGGAGCTGTTTTTT.

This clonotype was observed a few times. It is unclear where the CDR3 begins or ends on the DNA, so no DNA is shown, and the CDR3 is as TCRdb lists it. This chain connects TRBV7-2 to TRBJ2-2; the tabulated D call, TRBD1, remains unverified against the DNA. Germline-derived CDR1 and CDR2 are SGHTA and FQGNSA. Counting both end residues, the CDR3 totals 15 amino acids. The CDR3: CASSERGGTPGSCFF.

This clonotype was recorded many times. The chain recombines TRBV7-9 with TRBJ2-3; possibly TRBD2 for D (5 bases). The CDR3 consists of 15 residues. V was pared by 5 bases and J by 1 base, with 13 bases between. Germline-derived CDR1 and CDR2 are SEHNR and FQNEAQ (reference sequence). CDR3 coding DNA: TGTGCCAGCAGCCGGACTTTCTTGGGCACAGATACGCAGTATTTT. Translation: CASSRTFLGTDTQYF.

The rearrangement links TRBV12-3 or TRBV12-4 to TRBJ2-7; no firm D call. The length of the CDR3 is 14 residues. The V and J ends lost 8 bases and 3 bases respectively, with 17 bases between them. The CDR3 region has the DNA TGTGCCAGCGGAAGAGAGATTTCCGTCTACGAGCAGTACTTC. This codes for CASGREISVYEQYF.

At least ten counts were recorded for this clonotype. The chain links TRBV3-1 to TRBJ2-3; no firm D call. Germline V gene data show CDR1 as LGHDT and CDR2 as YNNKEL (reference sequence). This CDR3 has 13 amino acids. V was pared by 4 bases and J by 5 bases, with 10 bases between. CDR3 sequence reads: CASSRVRGDTQYF. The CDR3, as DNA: TGTGCCAGCAGCCGTGTGAGAGGAGATACGCAGTATTTT.

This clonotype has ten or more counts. The CDR3 DNA reads as TGCAGTGCTAGAGGAGGTAGCGGGGGGGCCCATGAGCAGTTCTTC. The encoded protein is CSARGGSGGAHEQFF. The V gene is TRBV20-1, the J gene TRBJ2-1, with 11 bases that match TRBD2. V trimming: 1 base; J trimming: 8 bases; junction bases outside the gene matches: 7. Germline V CDR1 and CDR2: DFQATT, SNEGSKA (reference sequence). CDR3 length: 15 amino acids.

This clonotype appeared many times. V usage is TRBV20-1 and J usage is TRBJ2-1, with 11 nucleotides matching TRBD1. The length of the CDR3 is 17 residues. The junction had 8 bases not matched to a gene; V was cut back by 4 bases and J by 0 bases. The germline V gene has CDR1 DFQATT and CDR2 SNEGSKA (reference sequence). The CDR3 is CSATVGDRGSSYNEQFF. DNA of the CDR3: TGCAGTGCTACGGTGGGGGACAGGGGGAGCTCCTACAATGAGCAGTTCTTC.

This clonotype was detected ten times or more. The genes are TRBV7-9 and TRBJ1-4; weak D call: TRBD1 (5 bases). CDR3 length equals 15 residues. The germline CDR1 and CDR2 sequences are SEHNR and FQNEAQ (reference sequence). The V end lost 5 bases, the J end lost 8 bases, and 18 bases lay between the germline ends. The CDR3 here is CASSPRQPQKEKLFF. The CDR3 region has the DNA TGTGCCAGCAGCCCCAGACAGCCTCAAAAGGAAAAACTGTTTTTT.

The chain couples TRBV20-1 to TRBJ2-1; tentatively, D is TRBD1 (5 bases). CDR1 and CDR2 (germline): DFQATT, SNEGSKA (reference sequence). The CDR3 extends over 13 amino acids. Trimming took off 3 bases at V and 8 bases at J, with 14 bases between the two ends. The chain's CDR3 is CSASVPTGYEQFF. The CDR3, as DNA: TGCAGTGCTAGCGTACCCACAGGCTATGAGCAGTTCTTC.

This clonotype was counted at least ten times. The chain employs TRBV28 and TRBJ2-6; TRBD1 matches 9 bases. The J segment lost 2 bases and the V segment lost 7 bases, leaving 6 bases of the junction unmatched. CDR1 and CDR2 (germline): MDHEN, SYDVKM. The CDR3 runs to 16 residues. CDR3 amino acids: CASKGQGEAGANVLTF. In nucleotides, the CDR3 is TGTGCCAGCAAGGGACAGGGAGAGGCTGGGGCCAACGTCCTGACTTTC.

The CDR3 coding sequence is TGTGCCAGCAGCCCCGTTTGGGGGCGGTACGAGCAGTACTTC. Amino acid sequence: CASSPVWGRYEQYF. This rearrangement joins TRBV12-3 or TRBV12-4 to TRBJ2-7, with D possibly TRBD1 on 6 matching bases. The CDR3 runs 14 residues. Trimming shortened V by 6 bases and J by 4 bases, and 16 bases separated the two germline ends.

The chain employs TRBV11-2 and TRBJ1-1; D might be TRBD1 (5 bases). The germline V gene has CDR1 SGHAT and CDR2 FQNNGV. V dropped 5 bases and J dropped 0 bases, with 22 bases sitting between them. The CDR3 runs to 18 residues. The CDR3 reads CASSRPTGGGHLNTEAFF. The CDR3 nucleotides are TGTGCCAGCAGCCGACCAACAGGTGGTGGTCATTTGAACACTGAAGCTTTCTTT.

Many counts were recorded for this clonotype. In DNA form, the CDR3 reads TGTGCCAGCAGCTTCGGTAGTTCTAACTATGGCTACACCTTC. Its translation is CASSFGSSNYGYTF. This sequence joins TRBV5-5 and TRBJ1-2, with unresolved D. Germline V lookup: CDR1 SGHKS, CDR2 YYEKEE (reference sequence). The ends were cut back, 2 bases at V and 0 bases at J, with 8 bases in the middle. The CDR3 extends over 14 amino acids.

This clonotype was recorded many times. The CDR3 bases are TGCAGTGCTAGAGCCCCTCCAGCGGTAAGCTCCTACAATGAGCAGTTCTTC. It codes for CSARAPPAVSSYNEQFF. V is TRBV20-1 and J is TRBJ2-1; D is possibly TRBD2 (5 bases). There are 17 residues in the CDR3. Germline CDR1 DFQATT, CDR2 SNEGSKA (reference sequence). V dropped 1 base and J dropped 0 bases, with 16 bases sitting between them.

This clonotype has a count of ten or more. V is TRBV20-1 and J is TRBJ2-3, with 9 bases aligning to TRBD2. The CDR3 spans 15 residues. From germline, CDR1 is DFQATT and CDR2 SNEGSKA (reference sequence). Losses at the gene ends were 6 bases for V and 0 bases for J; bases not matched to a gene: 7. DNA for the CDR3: TGCAGTGCAACCCTAGCGGGGATGAGCACAGATACGCAGTATTTT. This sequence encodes CSATLAGMSTDTQYF.

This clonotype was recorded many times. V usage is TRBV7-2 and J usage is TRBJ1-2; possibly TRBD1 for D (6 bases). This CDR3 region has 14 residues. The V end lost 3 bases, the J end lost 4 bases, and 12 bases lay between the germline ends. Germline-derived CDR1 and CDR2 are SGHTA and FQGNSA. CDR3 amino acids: CASSFRGSSYGYTF. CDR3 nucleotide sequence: TGTGCCAGCAGCTTCAGGGGTAGTAGCTATGGCTACACCTTC.

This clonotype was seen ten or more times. CDR3 protein: CASSLDRVSTDTQYF. The CDR3 nucleotides are TGCGCCAGCAGCCTCGACAGGGTGTCCACAGATACGCAGTATTTT. The rearrangement joins TRBV4-1 to TRBJ2-3; 7 nucleotides line up with TRBD1. The CDR3 has 15 amino acids. J lost 2 bases, V lost 4 bases, and 6 bases had no gene match. Germline V CDR1 and CDR2: MGHRA, YSYEKL.

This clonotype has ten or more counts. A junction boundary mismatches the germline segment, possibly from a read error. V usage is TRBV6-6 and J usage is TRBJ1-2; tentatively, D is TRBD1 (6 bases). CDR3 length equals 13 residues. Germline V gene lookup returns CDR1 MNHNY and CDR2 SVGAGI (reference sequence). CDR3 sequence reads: CVSSYTRDTGYTF. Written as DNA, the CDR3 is TGTGTCAGCAGTTACACACGGGACACTGGCTACACCTTC.